This paragraph covers one TCR beta chain sequence. This clonotype was found a few times. Its antigen is unknown. Nothing much larger sits one base from this clone, and base qualities are not available. This specimen's time point label, interpreted: persistent/refractory GD, antithyroid drugs over 5 years with positive TRAb. For both TCR sequencing and RNA sequencing, RNA was extracted from PBMCs using TRIzol. The diagnosis of Graves' disease was made according to American Thyroid Association guidelines. Recruitment of patients was carried out at an endocrinology department in Xi'an, China. From each patient, nine milliliters of peripheral blood was collected into an EDTA anticoagulant tube. Ficoll Paque Plus density gradient separation was used to isolate PBMCs, and no additional T cell sorting was done. An Agilent 2100 Bioanalyzer and agarose gel were used to assess RNA quality, and a NanoDrop 2000 was used to measure RNA concentration.

This specimen belongs to a study of regulatory T cells in long-lasting Graves disease (dated by TCRdb to about 2021). Context from the whole study: To count as having persistent Graves' disease, a patient had to have received antithyroid drug treatment for over 5 years with TSH receptor autoantibodies remaining persistently positive. This study used TCR sequencing and RNA sequencing of peripheral blood to compare persistent Graves' disease patients against newly diagnosed Graves' disease patients. On average, persistent Graves' disease patients in the clinical cohort had been on antithyroid drugs for approximately ten years. TCR sequencing covered around 13 persistent and about 20 newly diagnosed Graves' disease patients, 33 samples in total. The study was conducted in China and was registered as a clinical trial. Overall study results and their limits: Persistent Graves' disease patients showed lower TCR Shannon entropy and fewer highly expanded clones than newly diagnosed patients, suggesting clonal expansion. The study examined only peripheral blood because the primary lesion, thyroid tissue, could not be accessed. More public clonotypes were shared among persistent patients (approximately 3,000) than among newly diagnosed patients (966). Only the TCR beta chain was sequenced and analyzed. Persistent disease showed preferential use of TRBV28, TRBJ1-2 and TRBJ2-5, whereas newly diagnosed disease favored TRBV20-1 and TRBJ2-1. The authors acknowledged the small sample size as a limitation that may reduce accuracy.

The cysteine opens and the phenylalanine closes a CDR3 of 14 amino acids. Only CDR3 DNA remains: 42 bases, in frame from the first base. Germline trimming: 4 bases from V, 4 bases from J; junction bases outside gene matches: 7. CDR1 DFQATT and CDR2 SNEGSKA are derived from the germline V gene (reference sequence). The library was prepared using multiplex PCR. Sequencing instrument: Illumina HiSeq 4000. To build TCR beta libraries, CDR3 regions were amplified by Arm-PCR using iRepertoire HTBI primers. Before sequencing, the PCR products underwent gel purification. Per the authors' processing: Gene usage analysis of CDR3 amino acid clonotypes used the roughly 60 TRBV and about 15 TRBJ segments found across samples. Filtered high-quality paired reads were merged into contigs using COPE and FqMerger. Contigs were aligned with BLAST to IMGT TRBV, TRBD and TRBJ reference genes, and CDR3 was defined per IMGT. Highly expanded clones were defined as clonotypes with a frequency above 0.1%. Repertoire diversity was measured by Shannon entropy, and V-J evenness by the Gini coefficient. Public clonotypes were defined as clonotypes shared by more than one individual. Through fastp at Q25 and MiXCR, TCRdb rebuilt clones from the public reads, retaining in-frame beta chains. Every distinct CDR3 protein forms one entry, paired with its most common genes and DNA. None of the V and J calls come from the authors' own analysis; TCRdb made them. The sample includes approximately 500,000 distinct CDR3 sequences, with roughly 21% observed a single time. In total, the top ten clones hold roughly 7% of the sample.

The chain is assembled from TRBV20-1 and TRBJ2-4, with 7 middle bases fitting TRBD1. The sequence derives from a female donor with Graves disease. The sample here was peripheral blood mononuclear cells (PBMCs), taken when the disease was refractory, from a patient treated with antithyroid drugs. The DNA sequence is given as TGCAGTGCTACCAAGGGACAGCAAAAAAACATTCAGTACTTC. It codes for CSATKGQQKNIQYF.